This is a list of T cell receptor beta chains from one sample in a study of tissue T cells after allogeneic stem cell transplantation. TCRdb's table, derived via immunoSEQ multiplex PCR, lists solely in-frame clones and lacks some. Counted here are about 40,000 clones, roughly 90% occurring once; the ten biggest clones make up 3.5% to 4%. The sequenced sample was blood, obtained before transplantation. The receptors derive from a woman aged 40 to 75 who later had graft-versus-host disease after an allogeneic stem cell transplant. CDR3s include the opening cysteine and the closing phenylalanine or tryptophan. The size field is filled for only some rows; it gives once, few, many or a size class.

j_call	clone_size	v_call	cdr3_aa
TRBJ2-1	-	TRBV27	CASSLDYNEQFF
TRBJ2-3	-	TRBV13	CASSWNRDRGPSTDTQYF
TRBJ1-2	-	TRBV19	CATRDRPNSGYTF
TRBJ2-1	-	TRBV7-6	CASSLGLLAGGYNEQFF
TRBJ2-1	-	TRBV6-2/TRBV6-3	CASSYAGGPGEQFF
TRBJ2-2	-	TRBV7-9	CAKEGLSPFRELFF
TRBJ1-4	-	TRBV12-3/TRBV12-4	CASSLERGKLFF
TRBJ2-7	-	TRBV7-2	CASTVGYSEQYF
TRBJ2-5	-	TRBV5-4	CASSLGVAGWETQYF
TRBJ2-2	-	TRBV3-1/TRBV3-2	CASSQDFGVFTGELFF
TRBJ2-2	-	TRBV13	CASSYRGLGGFGRELFF
TRBJ1-3	-	TRBV12-3/TRBV12-4	CASSFEGNTIYF
TRBJ2-3	-	TRBV7-2	CASSRLAGRQYF
TRBJ2-1	-	TRBV5-1	CASSPEGLAGEYNEQFF
TRBJ1-2	-	TRBV5-1	CASSHMTGPNYGYTF
TRBJ2-7	-	TRBV11-2	CASSPSTGRPGLGEQYF
TRBJ1-1	once	TRBV5-8	CASSLGLTNTEAFF
TRBJ1-2	-	TRBV3-1/TRBV3-2	CASSLYYGYTF
TRBJ1-1	once	TRBV2	CASPKAGPENTEAFF
TRBJ2-5	-	TRBV10-2	CASSGTVLETQYF
TRBJ2-2	-	TRBV2	CASSDFPSNTGELFF
TRBJ1-1	-	TRBV7-2	CASSYRGTGTEAFF
TRBJ1-4	-	TRBV7-9	CVSSSQGQRSEKLFF
TRBJ1-2	few	TRBV7-9	CASSLSPGTRGYTF
TRBJ2-3	-	TRBV7-3	CASSPSGGRGTLDTQYF
TRBJ2-1	-	TRBV27	CASSLDSGSSYNEQFF
TRBJ1-2	-	TRBV3-1/TRBV3-2	CASSQEGRTGMDTF
TRBJ2-1	-	TRBV30	CAWSEGRGIYNEQFF
TRBJ1-2	-	TRBV14	CASSLANQGYGYTF
TRBJ1-1	-	TRBV27	CASSRAQGLRTEAFF
TRBJ1-2	-	TRBV3-1/TRBV3-2	CASSQDSAGGYTF
TRBJ2-5	-	TRBV25-1	CASSGQAQETQYF
TRBJ1-1	-	TRBV28	CASTLLVGETEAFF
TRBJ1-3	-	TRBV10-3	CAISEGNSGNTIYF
TRBJ2-6	-	TRBV9	CASSAGEGFYPGANVLTF
TRBJ1-6	-	TRBV28	CASGELGTGRSPLHF
TRBJ1-1	-	TRBV12-3/TRBV12-4	CASSLYRDTEAFF
TRBJ1-5	once	TRBV30	CAWSPWDGVNQPQHF
TRBJ1-2	-	TRBV18	CASSPAEGARGYTF
TRBJ1-2	once	TRBV6-2/TRBV6-3	CASSHDRPMGYGYTF
TRBJ2-7	-	TRBV25-1	CASSVTSGSFSYEQYF
TRBJ2-3	-	TRBV2	CASSGTSEPTDTQYF
TRBJ2-1	-	TRBV28	CASGGRDEQFF
TRBJ1-1	-	TRBV3-1/TRBV3-2	CASSQPRQGGDTEAFF
TRBJ1-1	-	TRBV7-2	CASSRMDRATEAFF
TRBJ2-2	once	TRBV7-2	CASGGYTGELFF
TRBJ2-5	-	TRBV7-2	CATRQLGEETQYF
TRBJ2-1	-	TRBV27	CASSWALAGSYNEQFF
TRBJ1-1	-	TRBV30	CAWILKGVGTEAFF
TRBJ1-6	-	TRBV7-2	CASSLRRGGSPLHF
TRBJ2-1	-	TRBV4-2	CASSLRASYNEQFF